These T cell receptor beta chains were read from a single sample in a study of shared clonotypes between healthy human individuals. Sequencing used immunoSEQ multiplex PCR; TCRdb keeps in-frame clones, though not all of them. The data hold hundreds of thousands of clones, with about 92% observed a single time. Sequenced: naive CD8+ T cells sorted from blood. These receptors came from a man younger than 45 in good health. Each CDR3 is given with its conserved first and last residue. A D gene is named only where the DNA matches it firmly. Size values are once, few and many counts, or a class for expanded clones, and some rows have none.

J: TRBJ2-5
D: -
size: -
V: TRBV7-2
CDR3: CASSREGETQYF
DNA: TGTGCCAGCAGCAGAGAGGGAGAGACCCAGTACTTC

J: TRBJ2-7
D: -
size: -
V: TRBV28
CDR3: CASSSGGTNPAYEQYF
DNA: TGTGCCAGCAGTTCAGGCGGGACCAACCCCGCCTACGAGCAGTACTTC

J: TRBJ2-7
D: -
size: -
V: TRBV9
CDR3: CASSGTGGEQYF
DNA: TGTGCCAGCAGCGGAACAGGCGGCGAGCAGTACTTC

J: TRBJ1-1
D: -
size: few
V: TRBV2
CDR3: CASGRSTEAFF
DNA: TGTGCCAGCGGGCGGTCTACTGAAGCTTTCTTT

J: TRBJ2-1
D: -
size: once
V: TRBV5-4
CDR3: CASSPRTSGLNEQFF
DNA: TGTGCCAGCAGCCCAAGAACCTCAGGGCTTAATGAGCAGTTCTTC

J: TRBJ1-3
D: -
size: -
V: TRBV10-3
CDR3: CAIGGINTIYF
DNA: TGTGCCATCGGTGGGATTAACACCATATATTTT

J: TRBJ2-5
D: TRBD1
size: -
V: TRBV6-4
CDR3: CASSPGDRDQETQYF
DNA: TGTGCCAGCAGTCCCGGGGACAGGGATCAAGAGACCCAGTACTTC

J: TRBJ2-7
D: TRBD1
size: -
V: TRBV7-9
CDR3: CASSNRDRAYEQYF
DNA: TGTGCCAGCAGCAACCGGGACAGGGCCTACGAGCAGTACTTC

J: TRBJ2-7
D: -
size: -
V: TRBV28
CDR3: CASSHRTDLDF
DNA: TGTGCCAGCAGTCACCGGACAGACCTAGACTTC

J: TRBJ1-3
D: -
size: -
V: TRBV7-2
CDR3: CASSLGAARLDGNTIYF
DNA: TGTGCCAGCAGCTTAGGAGCGGCCCGGCTGGATGGAAACACCATATATTTT

J: TRBJ1-1
D: -
size: -
V: TRBV27
CDR3: CASSLFGDFTEAFF
DNA: TGTGCCAGCAGTTTATTTGGGGATTTTACTGAAGCTTTCTTT

J: TRBJ1-2
D: -
size: -
V: TRBV13
CDR3: CASSFSLAGERYGYTF
DNA: TGTGCCAGCAGCTTCTCTCTGGCAGGGGAACGGTATGGCTACACCTTC

J: TRBJ1-1
D: TRBD1
size: -
V: TRBV19
CDR3: CASSISPGQGGTEAFF
DNA: TGTGCCAGTAGTATATCCCCGGGACAGGGAGGAACTGAAGCTTTCTTT

J: TRBJ2-7
D: TRBD2
size: -
V: TRBV5-5
CDR3: CASSLTSGNYEQYF
DNA: TGTGCCAGCAGCTTGACTAGCGGGAACTACGAGCAGTACTTC

J: TRBJ2-7
D: -
size: few
V: TRBV28
CDR3: CASSDYEQYF
DNA: TGTGCCAGCAGTGATTACGAGCAGTACTTC

J: TRBJ1-1
D: TRBD1
size: -
V: TRBV5-6
CDR3: CASSFPFGTVNTEAFF
DNA: TGTGCCAGCAGCTTCCCCTTTGGGACAGTGAACACTGAAGCTTTCTTT

J: TRBJ2-3
D: -
size: -
V: TRBV11-2
CDR3: CASSLGPTDTQYF
DNA: TGTGCCAGCAGCTTAGGACCCACAGATACGCAGTATTTT